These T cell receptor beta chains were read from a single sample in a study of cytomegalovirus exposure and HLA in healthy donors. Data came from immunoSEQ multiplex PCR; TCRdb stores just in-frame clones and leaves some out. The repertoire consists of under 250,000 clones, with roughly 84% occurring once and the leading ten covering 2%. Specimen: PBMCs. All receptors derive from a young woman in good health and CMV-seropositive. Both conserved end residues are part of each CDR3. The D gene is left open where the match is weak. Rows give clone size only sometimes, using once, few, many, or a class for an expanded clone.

TGTGCTAGTGGTTTGGGGGGGGTCTCTGGAAACACCATATATTTT CASGLGGVSGNTIYF TRBV12-5 NA TRBJ1-3 NA
TGTGCCAGTGGTAACGGTTTGTCCTACGAGCAGTACTTC CASGNGLSYEQYF TRBV19 NA TRBJ2-7 NA
TGCGCCAGCAGCCAAACCTACGCCGAGGCCGGGGGTGGCTACACCTTC CASSQTYAEAGGGYTF TRBV4-1 NA TRBJ1-2 NA
TGTGCCTGGAGCCTAGGGAGTGATGAGCAGTTCTTC CAWSLGSDEQFF TRBV30 once TRBJ2-1 NA
TGTGCCAGCAGCTTGGCGACAGGTAGTCAGCCCCAGCATTTT CASSLATGSQPQHF TRBV5-6 NA TRBJ1-5 NA
TGTGCCAGCAGTCCTATGACAGGGACCTATGGCTACACCTTC CASSPMTGTYGYTF TRBV28 NA TRBJ1-2 TRBD1
TGTGCCAGCAGTTTATCGGCAGGGTATCAGCCCCAGCATTTT CASSLSAGYQPQHF TRBV27 NA TRBJ1-5 NA
TGTGCCAGCAGCAAACAGGGGGCCTCTGAAGCTTTCTTT CASSKQGASEAFF TRBV7-9 NA TRBJ1-1 TRBD1
TGTGCCAGCAAACGAGTCCGGGTGGGCTATGGCTACACCTTC CASKRVRVGYGYTF TRBV28 NA TRBJ1-2 NA
TGTGCCAGCAGTACGGGGGGGGCCGTGGACACAGATACGCAGTATTTT CASSTGGAVDTDTQYF TRBV6-6 NA TRBJ2-3 TRBD2
TGCGCCAGCAGCTTGGAGGGGCTCCTCTATGGCTACACCTTC CASSLEGLLYGYTF TRBV5-1 NA TRBJ1-2 NA
TGTGCCAGCACCGACGTCACAGCTGGAAACACCATATATTTT CASTDVTAGNTIYF TRBV27 once TRBJ1-3 NA
TGTGCCAGCAGTTTCTTACTTCTGAATGAGCAGTTCTTC CASSFLLLNEQFF TRBV28 NA TRBJ2-1 NA
TGTGCCAGCAGTTTTAACCGGGACAGAAATAAAAAACTGTTTTTT CASSFNRDRNKKLFF TRBV7-9 NA TRBJ1-4 TRBD1
TGTGCCAGCAGCCCCCTCTCTGTCCCGGAAGCTTTCTTT CASSPLSVPEAFF TRBV28 once TRBJ1-1 NA
TGTGCCAGCAGTGATCGTGGACTAGCGGGAGGGCTATACGAGCAGTACTTC CASSDRGLAGGLYEQYF TRBV25-1 NA TRBJ2-7 TRBD2
TGTGCCAGCAGTTACTCTCCCAGCAATGAGCAGTTCTTC CASSYSPSNEQFF TRBV6-5 NA TRBJ2-1 NA
TGCGCCAGCAGCCGAGGGACTAGCGGGAGGAATGAGCAGTTCTTC CASSRGTSGRNEQFF TRBV4-1 NA TRBJ2-1 TRBD2
TGCGCCAGCAGCTTGAGTTCCGGGACAGGGGGCACTGAAGCTTTCTTT CASSLSSGTGGTEAFF TRBV5-1 NA TRBJ1-1 TRBD1
TGTGCCAGCACCCAGACAGGGAAGACTGGGGAGCTGTTTTTT CASTQTGKTGELFF TRBV27 few TRBJ2-2 TRBD1
TGTGCCAGCAGTTCAGGGGGCGCATTGGGCGGCTACACCTTC CASSSGGALGGYTF TRBV28 NA TRBJ1-2 TRBD1
TGTGCCACCAGCCCCCAAACAGGGAGCCCCTACGAGCAGTACTTC CATSPQTGSPYEQYF TRBV15 once TRBJ2-7 NA
TGTGCCAGCTCCTGGGGCAGTGAGTACGAGCAGTACTTC CASSWGSEYEQYF TRBV27 NA TRBJ2-7 NA
TGTGCCAGCAGGCATCAGGGGGTGAGCAATCAGCCCCAGCATTTT CASRHQGVSNQPQHF TRBV28 NA TRBJ1-5 TRBD1
TGTGCCAGCAGTTTTTCTCCTCGAGGTGATACGCAGTATTTT CASSFSPRGDTQYF TRBV28 NA TRBJ2-3 NA
TGTGCCAGCAGTTACGACAGGGGAAGAGGAAACACCATATATTTT CASSYDRGRGNTIYF TRBV28 NA TRBJ1-3 TRBD1
TGCGCCAGCAGTGCTAGCGGGAGGGACTCCTACGAGCAGTACTTC CASSASGRDSYEQYF TRBV10-2 NA TRBJ2-7 TRBD2
TGCGCCAGCAGCAAGGATACTAGCGGTACCTACAATGAGCAGTTCTTC CASSKDTSGTYNEQFF TRBV5-1 NA TRBJ2-1 TRBD2
TGTGCCAGCAGCGTAGTGGCGGGAAGTAGAGATACGCAGTATTTT CASSVVAGSRDTQYF TRBV9 NA TRBJ2-3 NA
TGTGCCAGTAGTCAAGACAGGTTCGACACTGAAGCTTTCTTT CASSQDRFDTEAFF TRBV19 NA TRBJ1-1 NA
TGTGCCAGTAGTATAGAACCGGGACTAGCGGGAGGGCCGGGGACCGGGGAGCTGTTTTTT CASSIEPGLAGGPGTGELFF TRBV19 few TRBJ2-2 TRBD2
TGTGCCAGCAGCCAAACAGGGGGGACTCTCTACGAGCAGTACTTC CASSQTGGTLYEQYF TRBV4-2 NA TRBJ2-7 TRBD1
TGTGCCTGGAGTGGGCAGGTTGAAGCTTTCTTT CAWSGQVEAFF TRBV30 few TRBJ1-1 NA
TGTGCCAGTAGTATATCGGTGGTCATGAACACTGAAGCTTTCTTT CASSISVVMNTEAFF TRBV19 once TRBJ1-1 NA
TGTGCCAGCAGCCTACAGGGCTTAAATGAAAAACTGTTTTTT CASSLQGLNEKLFF TRBV6-6 NA TRBJ1-4 NA
TGCGCCAGCAGCTCCTCGACTAGCGGGAGCTTGCATGAGCAGTTCTTC CASSSSTSGSLHEQFF TRBV4-1 once TRBJ2-1 TRBD2
TGTGCCAGCAGCCAAGATTTCACAGGGCGAGGGACCCAGTACTTC CASSQDFTGRGTQYF TRBV4-2 NA TRBJ2-5 NA
TGTGCCAGCAGTTTCCATGGACAGGGGGCCCTCTTATTACTGGGGGGCTACACCTTC CASSFHGQGALLLLGGYTF TRBV27 NA TRBJ1-2 TRBD1
TGTGCCTGCCTACTAGCGGGAGGGCATGAGCAGTTCTTC CACLLAGGHEQFF TRBV30 NA TRBJ2-1 TRBD2
TGTGCCAGCAGTTTTGGGCTGACATACAATGAGCAGTTCTTC CASSFGLTYNEQFF TRBV27 NA TRBJ2-1 NA
TGTGCCAGTAGTATAGAAGGCAGGGGCCGGTACCAAGAGACCCAGTACTTC CASSIEGRGRYQETQYF TRBV19 NA TRBJ2-5 NA
TGCGCCAGCAGCTTGTACAGGCCCTACGAGCAGTACTTC CASSLYRPYEQYF TRBV5-1 NA TRBJ2-7 NA
TGTGCCAGCAGCCCCCGGACAGGCGATAACTATGGCTACACCTTC CASSPRTGDNYGYTF TRBV9 NA TRBJ1-2 TRBD1
TGTGCCAGCAGTGACCGGAGTGAGCAGTTCTTC CASSDRSEQFF TRBV9 NA TRBJ2-1 NA
TGTGCCAGCAGTGAAAGACTTCCCGGGACAGGGGGGTCCTACGAGCAGTACTTC CASSERLPGTGGSYEQYF TRBV25-1 NA TRBJ2-7 TRBD1
TGTGCCAGCAGCTTAGGCGGCGGGGACCAAGAGACCCAGTACTTC CASSLGGGDQETQYF TRBV7-9 NA TRBJ2-5 NA
TGTGCCAGCAGCGTAGGTGGGACAGGGTCCTACGAGCAGTACTTC CASSVGGTGSYEQYF TRBV9 NA TRBJ2-7 TRBD1
TGCGCCAGCAGCGGATACGACAGGTCCACAAGCTATGGCTACACCTTC CASSGYDRSTSYGYTF TRBV5-1 NA TRBJ1-2 NA
TGTGCCAGCAGTCCCCCGGGACACAATAACTATGGCTACACCTTC CASSPPGHNNYGYTF TRBV27 few TRBJ1-2 NA